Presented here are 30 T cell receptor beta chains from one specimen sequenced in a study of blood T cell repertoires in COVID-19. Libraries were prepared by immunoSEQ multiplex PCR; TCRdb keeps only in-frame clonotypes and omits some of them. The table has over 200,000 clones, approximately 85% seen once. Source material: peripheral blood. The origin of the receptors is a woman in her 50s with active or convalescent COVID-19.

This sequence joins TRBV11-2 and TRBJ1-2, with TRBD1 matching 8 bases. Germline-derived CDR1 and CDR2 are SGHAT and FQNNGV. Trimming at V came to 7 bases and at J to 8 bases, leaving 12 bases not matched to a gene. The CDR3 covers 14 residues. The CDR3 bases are TGTGCCAGCACAATTCAGGGGGCTCTGAAGGGCTACACCTTC. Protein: CASTIQGALKGYTF.

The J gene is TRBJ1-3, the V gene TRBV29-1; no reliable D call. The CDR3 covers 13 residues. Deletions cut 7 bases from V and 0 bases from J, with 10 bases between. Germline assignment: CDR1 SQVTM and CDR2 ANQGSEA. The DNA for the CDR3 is TGCAGCGCCGCAGCGGGCTCTGGAAACACCATATATTTT. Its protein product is CSAAAGSGNTIYF.

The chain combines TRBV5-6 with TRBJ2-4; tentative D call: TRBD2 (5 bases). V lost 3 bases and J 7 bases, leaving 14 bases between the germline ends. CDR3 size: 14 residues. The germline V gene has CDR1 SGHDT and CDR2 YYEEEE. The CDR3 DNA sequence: TGTGCCAGCAGCTCGTTATCTTCGGGGAACATTCAGTACTTC. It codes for CASSSLSSGNIQYF.

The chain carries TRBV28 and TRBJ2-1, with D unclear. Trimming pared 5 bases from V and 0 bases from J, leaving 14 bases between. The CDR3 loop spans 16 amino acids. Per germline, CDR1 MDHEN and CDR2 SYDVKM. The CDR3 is CASSPRYPSSYNEQFF. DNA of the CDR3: TGTGCCAGCAGTCCCAGGTACCCCAGCTCCTACAATGAGCAGTTCTTC.

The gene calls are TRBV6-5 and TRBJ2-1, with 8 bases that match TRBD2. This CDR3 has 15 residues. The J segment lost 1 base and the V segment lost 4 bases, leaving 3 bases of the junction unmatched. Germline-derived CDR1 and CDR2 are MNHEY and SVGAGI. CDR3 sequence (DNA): TGTGCCAGCAGTTTTAGCGGGAAATCCTACAATGAGCAGTTCTTC. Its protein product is CASSFSGKSYNEQFF.

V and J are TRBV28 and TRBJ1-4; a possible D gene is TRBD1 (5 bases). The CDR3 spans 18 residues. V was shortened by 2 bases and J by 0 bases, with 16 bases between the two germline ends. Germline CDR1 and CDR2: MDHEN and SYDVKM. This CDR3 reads CASSLIQGRTATNEKLFF. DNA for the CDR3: TGTGCCAGCAGTTTAATTCAGGGCCGCACAGCAACTAATGAAAAACTGTTTTTT.

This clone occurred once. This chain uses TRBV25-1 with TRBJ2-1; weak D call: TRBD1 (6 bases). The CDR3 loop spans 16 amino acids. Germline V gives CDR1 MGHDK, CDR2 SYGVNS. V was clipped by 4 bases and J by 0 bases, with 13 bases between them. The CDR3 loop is CASSARQARSYNEQFF. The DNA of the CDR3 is TGTGCCAGCAGTGCTAGACAGGCTCGCTCCTACAATGAGCAGTTCTTC.

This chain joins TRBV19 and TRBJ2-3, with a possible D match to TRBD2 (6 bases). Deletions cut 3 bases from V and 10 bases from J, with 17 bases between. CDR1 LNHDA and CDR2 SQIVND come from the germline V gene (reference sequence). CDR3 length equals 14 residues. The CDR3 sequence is CASSIGVGEDSQYF. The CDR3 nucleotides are TGTGCCAGTAGTATCGGTGTAGGGGAGGATTCGCAGTATTTT.

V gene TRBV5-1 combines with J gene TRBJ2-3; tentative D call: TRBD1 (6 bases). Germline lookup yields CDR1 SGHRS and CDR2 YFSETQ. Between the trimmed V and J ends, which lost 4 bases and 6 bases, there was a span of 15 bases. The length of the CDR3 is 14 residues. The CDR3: CASSPEGVGDTQYF. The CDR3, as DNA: TGCGCCAGCAGCCCCGAGGGGGTCGGGGATACGCAGTATTTT.

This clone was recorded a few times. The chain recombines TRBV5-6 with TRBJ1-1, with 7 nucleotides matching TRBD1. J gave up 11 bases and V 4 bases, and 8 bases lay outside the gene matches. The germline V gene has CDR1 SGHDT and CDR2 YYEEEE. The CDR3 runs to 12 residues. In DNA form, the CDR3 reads TGTGCCAGCAGCCGACAGGGCTTGGGGGCTTTCTTT. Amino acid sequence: CASSRQGLGAFF.

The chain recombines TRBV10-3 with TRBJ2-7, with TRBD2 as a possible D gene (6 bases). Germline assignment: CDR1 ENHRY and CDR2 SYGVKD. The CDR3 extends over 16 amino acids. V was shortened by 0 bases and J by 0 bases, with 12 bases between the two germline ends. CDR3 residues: CAISESKRGSSYEQYF. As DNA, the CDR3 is TGTGCCATCAGTGAGTCGAAACGGGGGAGCTCCTACGAGCAGTACTTC.

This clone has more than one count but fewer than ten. The CDR3 DNA reads TGTGCCAGCAGCCCCTCGGCGGGCAATGAGCAGTTCTTC. Its translation is CASSPSAGNEQFF. This chain joins TRBV7-9 and TRBJ2-1; perhaps TRBD2 as D (5 bases). Trimming cost V 5 bases and J 6 bases, with 11 bases left between them. Looked up from germline, CDR1 is SEHNR and CDR2 is FQNEAQ (reference sequence). The CDR3 is made up of 13 amino acids.

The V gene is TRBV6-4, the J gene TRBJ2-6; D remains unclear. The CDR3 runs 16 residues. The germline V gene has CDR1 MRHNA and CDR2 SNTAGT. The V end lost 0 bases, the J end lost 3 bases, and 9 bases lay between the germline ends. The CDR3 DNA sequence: TGTGCCAGCAGTGACTCGGGCAGCTATGGGGCCAACGTCCTGACTTTC. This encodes CASSDSGSYGANVLTF.

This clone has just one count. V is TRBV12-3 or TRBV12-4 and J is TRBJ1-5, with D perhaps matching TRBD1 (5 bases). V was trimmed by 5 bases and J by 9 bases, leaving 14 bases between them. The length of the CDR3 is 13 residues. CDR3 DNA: TGTGCCAGCAGTCGGGACTCGAGTGGGCCCCAGCATTTT. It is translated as CASSRDSSGPQHF.

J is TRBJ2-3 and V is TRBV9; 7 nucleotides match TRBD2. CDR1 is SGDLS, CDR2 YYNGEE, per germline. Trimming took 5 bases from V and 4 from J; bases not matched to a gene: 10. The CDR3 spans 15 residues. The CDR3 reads CASSWVAGRADTQYF. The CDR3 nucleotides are TGTGCCAGCAGTTGGGTAGCGGGCCGGGCAGATACGCAGTATTTT.

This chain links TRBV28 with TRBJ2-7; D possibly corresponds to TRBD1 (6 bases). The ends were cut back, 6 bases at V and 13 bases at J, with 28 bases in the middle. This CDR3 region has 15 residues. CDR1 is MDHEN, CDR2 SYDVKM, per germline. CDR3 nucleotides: TGTGCCAGCAGCCACAGGGACCCCATCGACAGGCAAGGATACGTC. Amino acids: CASSHRDPIDRQGYV.

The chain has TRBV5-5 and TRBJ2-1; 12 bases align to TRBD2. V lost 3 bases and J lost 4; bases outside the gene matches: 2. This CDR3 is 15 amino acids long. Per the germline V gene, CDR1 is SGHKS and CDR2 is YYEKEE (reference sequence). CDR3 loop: CASSSLAGGYNEQFF. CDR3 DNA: TGTGCCAGCAGCTCACTAGCGGGGGGTTACAATGAGCAGTTCTTC.

This CDR3 is CASSDRTGHEQYV. The CDR3 DNA is TGTGCCAGCAGTGACCGGACAGGGCACGAGCAGTACGTC. The chain joins TRBV2 to TRBJ2-7, with 8 positions matching TRBD1. Germline V CDR1 and CDR2: SNHLY, FYNNEI. This CDR3 has 13 residues. J was trimmed by 5 bases and V by 3 bases; bases with no gene match: 3.

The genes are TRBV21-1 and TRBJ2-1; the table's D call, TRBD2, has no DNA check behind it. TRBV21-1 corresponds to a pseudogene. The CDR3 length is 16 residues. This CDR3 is CASSKAGTITWSEQFF. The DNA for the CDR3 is TGTGCCAGCAGCAAAGCTGGGACTATAACGTGGAGTGAGCAGTTCTTC.

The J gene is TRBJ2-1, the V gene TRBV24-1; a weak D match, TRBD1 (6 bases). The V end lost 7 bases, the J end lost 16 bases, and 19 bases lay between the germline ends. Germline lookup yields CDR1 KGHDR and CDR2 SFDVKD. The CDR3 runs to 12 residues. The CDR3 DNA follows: TGTGCCACCAGGGGGGACCGGGACACCACCTTCTTC. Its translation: CATRGDRDTTFF.

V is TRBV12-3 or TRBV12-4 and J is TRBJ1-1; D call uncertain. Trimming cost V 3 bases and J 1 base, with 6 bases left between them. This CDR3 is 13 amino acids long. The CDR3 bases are TGTGCCAGCAGTTTGTCAGAGAACACTGAAGCTTTCTTT. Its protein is CASSLSENTEAFF.

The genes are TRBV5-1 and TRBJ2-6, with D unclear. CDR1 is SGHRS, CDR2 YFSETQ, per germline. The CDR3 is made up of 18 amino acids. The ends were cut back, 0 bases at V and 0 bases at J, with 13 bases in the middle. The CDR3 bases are TGCGCCAGCAGCTTGGAACCCCCCCGCAGCTCTGGGGCCAACGTCCTGACTTTC. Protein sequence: CASSLEPPRSSGANVLTF.

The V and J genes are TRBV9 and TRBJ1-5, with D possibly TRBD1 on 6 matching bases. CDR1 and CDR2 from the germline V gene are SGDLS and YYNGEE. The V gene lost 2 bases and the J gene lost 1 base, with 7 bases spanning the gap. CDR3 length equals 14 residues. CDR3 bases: TGTGCCAGCAGCGTTACAGGGAGCAATCAGCCCCAGCATTTT. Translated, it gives CASSVTGSNQPQHF.

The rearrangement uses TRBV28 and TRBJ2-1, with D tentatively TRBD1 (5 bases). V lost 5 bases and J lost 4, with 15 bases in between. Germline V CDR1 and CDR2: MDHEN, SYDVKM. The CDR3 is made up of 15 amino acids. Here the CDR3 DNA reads TGTGCCAGCAGTCTACCCACAGGTGAATACAATGAGCAGTTCTTC. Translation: CASSLPTGEYNEQFF.

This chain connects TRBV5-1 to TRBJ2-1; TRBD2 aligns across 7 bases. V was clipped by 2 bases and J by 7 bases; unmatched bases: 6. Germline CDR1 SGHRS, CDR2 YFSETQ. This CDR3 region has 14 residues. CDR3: CASSFGGGRNEQFF. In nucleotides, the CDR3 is TGCGCCAGCAGCTTTGGGGGAGGGCGGAATGAGCAGTTCTTC.

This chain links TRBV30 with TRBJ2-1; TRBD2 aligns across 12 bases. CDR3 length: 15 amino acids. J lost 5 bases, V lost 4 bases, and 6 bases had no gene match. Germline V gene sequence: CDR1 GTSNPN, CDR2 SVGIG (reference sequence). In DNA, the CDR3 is TGTGCCTGGAACCCGGGACTAGCGGGTCACAATGAGCAGTTCTTC. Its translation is CAWNPGLAGHNEQFF.

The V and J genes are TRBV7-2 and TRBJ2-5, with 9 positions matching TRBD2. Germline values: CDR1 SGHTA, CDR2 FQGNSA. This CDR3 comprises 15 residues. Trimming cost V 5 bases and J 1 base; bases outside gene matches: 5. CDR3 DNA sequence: TGTGCCAGCAGCGTACTAGCGGGCCCCCAAGAGACCCAGTACTTC. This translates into CASSVLAGPQETQYF.

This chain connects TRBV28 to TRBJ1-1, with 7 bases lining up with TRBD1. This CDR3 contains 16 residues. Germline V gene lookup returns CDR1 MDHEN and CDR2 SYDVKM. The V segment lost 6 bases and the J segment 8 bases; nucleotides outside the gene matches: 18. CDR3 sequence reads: CASRTVGTALKEEAFF. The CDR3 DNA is TGTGCCAGCAGGACGGTGGGGACAGCCCTTAAGGAGGAAGCTTTCTTT. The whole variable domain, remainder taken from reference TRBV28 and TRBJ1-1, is DVKVTQSSRYLVKRTGEKVFLECVQDMDHENMFWYRQDPGLGLRLIYFSYDVKMKEKGDIPEGYSVSREKKERFSLILESASTNQTSMYLCASRTVGTALKEEAFFGQGTRLTVV.

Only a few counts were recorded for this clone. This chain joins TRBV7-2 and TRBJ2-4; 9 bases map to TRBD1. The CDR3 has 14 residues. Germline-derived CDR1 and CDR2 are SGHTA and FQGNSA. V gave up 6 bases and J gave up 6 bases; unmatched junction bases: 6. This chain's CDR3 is CASRPGGQGNIQYF. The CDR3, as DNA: TGTGCCAGCAGACCTGGGGGACAGGGAAACATTCAGTACTTC.

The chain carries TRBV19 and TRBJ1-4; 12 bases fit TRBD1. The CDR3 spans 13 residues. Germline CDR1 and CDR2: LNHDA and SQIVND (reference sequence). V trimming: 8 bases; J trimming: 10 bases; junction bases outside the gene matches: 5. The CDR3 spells CASDGTGGRKLFF. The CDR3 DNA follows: TGTGCCAGTGACGGGACAGGGGGCAGAAAACTGTTTTTT.